The 26 T cell receptor beta chains below all came from one sample that was sequenced in a study of regulatory dendritic cells for organ transplantation. Only in-frame clones appear in the TCRdb table, and some are missing; sequencing was by immunoSEQ multiplex PCR. The sample has some 10,000 clones, roughly two thirds seen once. The specimen sequenced was memory CD8+ T cells from blood. This sample's subset: CD45RO+ memory T cells. The receptor source for this set is a human donor in good health.

The rearrangement uses TRBV28 and TRBJ2-1; possible D gene TRBD1, 6 bases. This CDR3 has 18 residues. V shed 10 bases and J shed 0 bases, with 25 bases lying between them. Per the germline V gene, CDR1 is MDHEN and CDR2 is SYDVKM. In nucleotides, the CDR3 is TGTGCCACCAACCGGGACACAATTTTTTTAAGCTCCTACAATGAGCAGTTCTTC. Translated, it gives CATNRDTIFLSSYNEQFF.

Only a few counts were recorded for this clone. The rearrangement joins TRBV6-5 to TRBJ1-1; unclear D gene. V lost 6 bases, J lost 8 bases, and 16 bases lay in between. The CDR3 length is 13 residues. Germline V lookup: CDR1 MNHEY, CDR2 SVGAGI. The CDR3 DNA reads as TGTGCCAGCAGCGAAAATGAAGTCAGGGAAGCTTTCTTT. It codes for CASSENEVREAFF.

The chain is built from TRBV6-1 and TRBJ2-1; weak D call: TRBD2 (6 bases). V was shortened by 5 bases and J by 5 bases, with 10 bases between the two germline ends. CDR1 MNHNS and CDR2 SASEGT come from the germline V gene. The CDR3 runs to 13 residues. The CDR3 protein is CASSLADNNEQFF. The CDR3 DNA is TGTGCCAGCAGTTTAGCGGATAACAATGAGCAGTTCTTC.

The rearrangement links TRBV18 to TRBJ1-2, with 8 bases matching TRBD1. With V trimmed by 6 bases and J by 3 bases, 15 bases remained unmatched. The germline V gene encodes CDR1 KGHSH and CDR2 LQKENI. CDR3 length: 17 residues. The CDR3 DNA reads as TGTGCCAGCTCCCGAATCCCCTACCCGGGACAGGACTATGGCTACACCTTC. It specifies CASSRIPYPGQDYGYTF. Complete variable domain (other parts from reference TRBV18 and TRBJ1-2): NAGVMQNPRHLVRRRGQEARLRCSPMKGHSHVYWYRQLPEEGLKFMVYLQKENIIDESGMPKERFSAEFPKEGPSILRIQQVVRGDSAAYFCASSRIPYPGQDYGYTFGSGTRLTVV.

The CDR3 DNA reads as TGTGCCAGCAGTTTATGGGTGACCGGCGAGCAGTACTTC. Protein product: CASSLWVTGEQYF. The V call is TRBV28, the J call TRBJ2-7; D not resolved. V gave up 0 bases and J gave up 6 bases, with 9 bases separating them. This CDR3 region has 13 residues. The germline V gene has CDR1 MDHEN and CDR2 SYDVKM.

The genes are TRBV7-9 and TRBJ1-2; perhaps TRBD1 as D (6 bases). The germline V gene has CDR1 SEHNR and CDR2 FQNEAQ (reference sequence). Trimming took 2 bases from V and 1 from J, leaving 14 bases between them. The CDR3 is 16 amino acids. The CDR3 region is CASSLSVTGINYGYTF. In DNA, the CDR3 is TGTGCCAGCAGCTTATCGGTGACAGGAATTAACTATGGCTACACCTTC.

The V call is TRBV4-3, the J call TRBJ2-1; 9 bases align to TRBD1. After removal of 0 bases from V and 0 bases from J, the junction contained 6 bases not matched to a gene. This CDR3 has 18 amino acids. Germline lookup yields CDR1 LGHNA and CDR2 YSLEER. The CDR3 nucleotides read TGCGCCAGCAGCCAAGATGGGACAGGGCGATCCTCCTACAATGAGCAGTTCTTC. Its translation is CASSQDGTGRSSYNEQFF.

This chain connects TRBV6-5 to TRBJ2-7, with TRBD1 identical over 9 bases. V was pared by 5 bases and J by 6 bases, with 5 bases of the junction left unmatched. The CDR3 is made up of 13 amino acids. Germline CDR1 is MNHEY and CDR2 is SVGAGI. The chain's CDR3 is CASSRDRVREQYF. The DNA of the CDR3 is TGTGCCAGCAGTCGGGACAGGGTGCGCGAGCAGTACTTC.

The chain combines TRBV11-2 with TRBJ2-7, with 11 bases aligning to TRBD1. After removal of 5 bases from V and 3 bases from J, the junction contained 9 bases not matched to a gene. The length of the CDR3 is 16 residues. Germline V gives CDR1 SGHAT, CDR2 FQNNGV. For the CDR3, the DNA is TGTGCCAGCAGCCCCCGAACGGGACAGGGGGGCTACGAGCAGTACTTC. Translated, it gives CASSPRTGQGGYEQYF.

V usage is TRBV4-2 and J usage is TRBJ2-1; TRBD2 matches at 7 bases. V was clipped by 5 bases and J by 2 bases; unmatched bases: 6. CDR1 and CDR2 (germline): LGHNA, YNFKEQ. This CDR3 contains 15 residues. The chain's CDR3 is CASSSEGGTYNEQFF. Written as DNA, the CDR3 is TGTGCCAGCAGCAGCGAGGGAGGGACCTACAATGAGCAGTTCTTC.

The V gene is TRBV28, the J gene TRBJ2-2; D not certain. The CDR3 has 15 residues. In germline, CDR1 is MDHEN, CDR2 SYDVKM. Deletions cut 6 bases from V and 1 base from J, with 12 bases between. The CDR3 DNA reads as TGTGCCAGCAGCCCTACAACAGAGAACACCGGGGAGCTGTTTTTT. Protein sequence: CASSPTTENTGELFF.

In its sample, this clone was seen a few times. The J gene is TRBJ2-1, the V gene TRBV13, with 7 nucleotides matching TRBD2. Germline CDR1 is PRHDT and CDR2 is FYEKMQ (reference sequence). Trimming removed 5 bases from V and 2 bases from J; junction bases left unmatched: 9. The CDR3 sequence is 16 residues long. As DNA, the CDR3 is TGTGCCAGCAGCCCGCGGACTAGGGCCCCCTACAATGAGCAGTTCTTC. It encodes CASSPRTRAPYNEQFF. The variable domain in full, with the rest retrieved from reference TRBV13 and TRBJ2-1, is AAGVIQSPRHLIKEKRETATLKCYPIPRHDTVYWYQQGPGQDPQFLISFYEKMQSDKGSIPDRFSAQQFSDYHSELNMSSLELGDSALYFCASSPRTRAPYNEQFFGPGTRLTVL.

By frequency in the sample, this clone is medium-sized (0.01 to 0.1%). V and J are TRBV2 and TRBJ2-7; no clear D gene. The CDR3 runs to 13 residues. Trimming cost V 0 bases and J 4 bases, with 7 bases left between them. CDR1 SNHLY and CDR2 FYNNEI come from the germline V gene. CDR3 sequence: CASSEAAAYEQYF. DNA of the CDR3: TGTGCCAGCAGTGAAGCCGCCGCGTACGAGCAGTACTTC. The full variable domain, rest sourced from reference TRBV2 and TRBJ2-7, is EPEVTQTPSHQVTQMGQEVILRCVPISNHLYFYWYRQILGQKVEFLVSFYNNEISEKSEIFDDQFSVERPDGSNFTLKIRSTKLEDSAMYFCASSEAAAYEQYFGPGTRLTVT.

The gene calls are TRBV27 and TRBJ2-1; TRBD2 aligns across 13 bases. V dropped 5 bases and J dropped 9; count of bases not matched to a gene: 10. The CDR3 is 16 residues long. In germline, CDR1 is MNHEY, CDR2 SMNVEV (reference sequence). The CDR3 loop is CASSTTGTSGVPEQFF. The CDR3 region has the DNA TGTGCCAGCAGTACGACCGGGACTAGCGGGGTTCCTGAGCAGTTCTTC.

The V gene is TRBV7-3, the J gene TRBJ2-3; perhaps TRBD1 as D (5 bases). V was shortened by 3 bases and J by 5 bases, with 6 bases between the two germline ends. CDR3 size: 12 residues. Germline loops: CDR1 SGHTA, CDR2 FQGTGA. This CDR3 reads CASSLGRDTQYF. The CDR3 DNA is TGTGCCAGCAGCTTGGGGCGAGATACGCAGTATTTT.

This chain joins TRBV6-4 and TRBJ2-3, with 11 bases identical to TRBD2. This CDR3 has 15 residues. J gave up 4 bases and V 2 bases, and 2 bases lay outside the gene matches. Germline V gene data show CDR1 as MRHNA and CDR2 as SNTAGT. The CDR3 loop is CASSDATSGADTQYF. The CDR3, as DNA: TGTGCCAGCAGTGACGCGACTAGCGGGGCAGATACGCAGTATTTT.

V is TRBV6-5 and J is TRBJ2-5; 9 bases fit TRBD1. The J call is uncertain, as TRBJ2-7 better fits the DNA end. CDR1 and CDR2 from the germline V gene are MNHEY and SVGAGI. This CDR3 contains 13 residues. The CDR3 spells CASSRDRVREQYF. CDR3 bases: TGTGCCAGCAGTCGGGACAGGGTGCGCGAGCAGTACTTC.

This clone was seen only once. The rearrangement uses TRBV4-1 and TRBJ2-7; 15 bases line up with TRBD2. Germline trimming cut 2 bases from V and 4 bases from J; bases unmatched to any gene: 9. The germline V gene has CDR1 MGHRA and CDR2 YSYEKL. The CDR3 has 18 amino acids. CDR3 nucleotide sequence: TGCGCCAGCAGCCAATCCACAGGACTAGCGGGAGGGGGTTACGAGCAGTACTTC. Translation: CASSQSTGLAGGGYEQYF.

The chain is built from TRBV7-6 and TRBJ1-5, with 7 bases identical to TRBD1. V dropped 3 bases and J dropped 6; count of bases not matched to a gene: 8. CDR1 and CDR2 from the germline V gene are SGHVS and FNYEAQ. There are 15 residues in the CDR3. The CDR3 nucleotides are TGTGCCAGCAGCTTTTTGACAGGGCCGAGTCAGCCCCAGCATTTT. Amino acids: CASSFLTGPSQPQHF.

The CDR3 region is CASSAGGHTIYF. CDR3 coding DNA: TGTGCCAGCAGCGCGGGGGGGCACACCATATATTTT. The chain joins TRBV11-2 to TRBJ1-3; TRBD1 might be the D (6 bases). Germline-derived CDR1 and CDR2 are SGHAT and FQNNGV. V shed 5 bases and J shed 8 bases, with 10 bases lying between them. The CDR3 spans 12 residues.

The V and J genes are TRBV7-9 and TRBJ1-2; D is possibly TRBD1 (5 bases). Trimming stripped 5 bases from V and 6 bases from J, with 19 bases between. This CDR3 is built from 15 residues. Germline V gives CDR1 SEHNR, CDR2 FQNEAQ (reference sequence). The CDR3 reads CASSLWQGEGDGYTF. DNA of the CDR3: TGTGCCAGCAGCCTATGGCAAGGGGAAGGGGATGGCTACACCTTC.

This clone was observed once. The chain couples TRBV11-2 to TRBJ2-5; D gene unclear. V was trimmed by 3 bases and J by 5 bases, leaving 10 bases between them. CDR3 length: 13 amino acids. Germline V CDR1 and CDR2: SGHAT, FQNNGV. The CDR3 here is CASSLWVGETQYF. Written as DNA, the CDR3 is TGTGCCAGCAGCTTGTGGGTCGGGGAGACCCAGTACTTC.

The chain joins TRBV6-5 to TRBJ1-6; D is unclear. Germline assignment: CDR1 MNHEY and CDR2 SVGAGI. The CDR3 contains 13 residues. The germline V and J ends were trimmed by 2 bases and 5 bases, with 4 bases remaining between them. CDR3 bases: TGTGCCAGCAGTTACAGGGATAATTCACCCCTCCACTTT. It codes for CASSYRDNSPLHF.

The chain carries TRBV5-5 and TRBJ1-1; D is uncertain. Germline CDR1 is SGHKS and CDR2 is YYEKEE (reference sequence). This CDR3 has 13 residues. The V gene lost 3 bases and the J gene lost 7 bases, with 13 bases spanning the gap. Here the CDR3 DNA reads TGTGCCAGCAGCTCCCCACTCAGCCATGAAGCTTTCTTT. It codes for CASSSPLSHEAFF.

This chain joins TRBV9 and TRBJ1-2; D is undetermined. This CDR3 spans 14 amino acids. CDR1 SGDLS and CDR2 YYNGEE come from the germline V gene. V lost 4 bases and J 6 bases, leaving 16 bases between the germline ends. CDR3 loop: CASSTATLLHGYTF. Written as DNA, the CDR3 is TGTGCCAGCAGCACCGCGACCCTATTACATGGCTACACCTTC.

CDR3 nucleotide sequence: TGTGCCAGCCTTTTTAGCAATGAGCAGTTCTTC. Residues: CASLFSNEQFF. This sequence joins TRBV7-9 and TRBJ2-1, with unresolved D. Germline-derived CDR1 and CDR2 are SEHNR and FQNEAQ (reference sequence). The V end lost 8 bases, the J end lost 6 bases, and 8 bases lay between the germline ends. This CDR3 is built from 11 residues.